The clone carrying this T cell receptor beta chain came up many times. This CDR3 is also generated by other DNA sequences in the sample. The assay was immunoSEQ multiplex PCR, and TCRdb's table has in-frame clones only and misses some. This sample yields under 80,000 clones, of which roughly 93% are seen a single time; about 1.3% belongs to the top ten. This sample was taken from a study of control samples from healthy donors and cancer patients. The TCR was taken from a woman in her forties with lung cancer. The sequenced sample was PBMCs.

The chain's CDR3 is CASSQAGEQPQHF. CDR3 DNA: TGCGCCAGCAGCCAAGCAGGGGAACAGCCCCAGCATTTT. The chain employs TRBV4-1 and TRBJ1-5; maybe TRBD1 (6 bases). This CDR3 is built from 13 residues. Trimming shortened V by 1 base and J by 7 bases, and 8 bases separated the two germline ends. Germline CDR1 and CDR2: MGHRA and YSYEKL.